The 4 T cell receptor beta chains below come from one sample, sequenced in a study of blood T cell repertoires in COVID-19. Here immunoSEQ multiplex PCR was the method, and the copy in TCRdb shows in-frame clones only, minus some. The data show about 270,000 clones, with 84% seen just once and almost 1.5% held by the top ten. Sequenced material: peripheral blood. The source of these receptors is a human donor with COVID-19, enrolled during active disease. The donor label of this sample is uncertain.

J is TRBJ1-4 and V is TRBV7-8, with D maybe TRBD1 (6 bases). Germline CDR1 SGHVS, CDR2 FQNEAQ. V lost 6 bases to trimming and J lost 3 bases, with 23 bases between them. This CDR3 contains 18 residues. CDR3 amino acids: CASSSLVTGTIANEKLFF. In nucleotides, the CDR3 is TGTGCCAGCAGTTCTCTGGTCACCGGGACAATAGCTAATGAAAAACTGTTTTTT.

This clone has just a few counts. The rearrangement uses TRBV19 and TRBJ1-5; 7 nucleotides line up with TRBD1. J gave up 7 bases and V 6 bases, and 9 bases lay outside the gene matches. Germline assignment: CDR1 LNHDA and CDR2 SQIVND (reference sequence). The CDR3 loop spans 14 amino acids. CDR3 sequence: CASRAVGGGQPQHF. As DNA, the CDR3 is TGTGCCAGTAGGGCAGTAGGGGGCGGGCAGCCCCAGCATTTT.

J is TRBJ2-3 and V is TRBV5-4; D may be TRBD2 (5 bases). V lost 2 bases, J lost 3 bases, and 19 bases lay in between. CDR3 length: 17 residues. Looked up from germline, CDR1 is SGHNT and CDR2 is YYREEE (reference sequence). CDR3 amino acids: CASSLQNRVGRTDTQYF. The CDR3 DNA is TGTGCCAGCAGCTTACAGAATAGGGTAGGGAGAACAGATACGCAGTATTTT.

The chain recombines TRBV19 with TRBJ2-3, with TRBD1 matching over 12 bases. The germline V gene has CDR1 LNHDA and CDR2 SQIVND (reference sequence). CDR3 size: 15 residues. V was pared by 4 bases and J by 6 bases, with 5 bases of the junction left unmatched. CDR3 sequence (DNA): TGTGCCAGTAGTACGGGACAGGGGGCAGGGGATACGCAGTATTTT. The encoded protein is CASSTGQGAGDTQYF.